The 19 T cell receptor beta chains presented below share a single source sample, sequenced in a study of blood T cell repertoires in COVID-19. Generated by immunoSEQ multiplex PCR, the TCRdb table keeps only in-frame clones and is missing some. The sample records around 300,000 clones, under 90% being singletons. Sequencing input: PBMCs or T cells enriched from blood (not recorded which). The origin of the receptors is a woman aged 30 to 39 who had recovered from COVID-19.

The chain carries TRBV18 and TRBJ1-2, with 7 bases matching TRBD1. The length of the CDR3 is 13 residues. The junction had 3 bases not matched to a gene; V was cut back by 3 bases and J by 5 bases. The germline CDR1 and CDR2 sequences are KGHSH and LQKENI. The CDR3 loop reads CASSPGTEYGYTF. CDR3 sequence (DNA): TGTGCCAGCTCACCCGGGACAGAGTATGGCTACACCTTC. The full variable domain, rest sourced from reference TRBV18 and TRBJ1-2, is NAGVMQNPRHLVRRRGQEARLRCSPMKGHSHVYWYRQLPEEGLKFMVYLQKENIIDESGMPKERFSAEFPKEGPSILRIQQVVRGDSAAYFCASSPGTEYGYTFGSGTRLTVV.

This rearrangement joins TRBV7-2 to TRBJ2-1; D possibly corresponds to TRBD2 (5 bases). V gave up 2 bases and J gave up 0 bases, with 14 bases separating them. This CDR3 has 17 amino acids. Germline V CDR1 and CDR2: SGHTA, FQGNSA. In DNA, the CDR3 is TGTGCCAGCAGCTTATTAAGCGGCGCACACTCCTACAATGAGCAGTTCTTC. This sequence encodes CASSLLSGAHSYNEQFF.

The V and J genes are TRBV9 and TRBJ2-1, with D perhaps matching TRBD1 (6 bases). Germline V CDR1 and CDR2: SGDLS, YYNGEE. Between the trimmed V and J ends, which lost 4 bases and 3 bases, there was a span of 14 bases. CDR3 length: 15 amino acids. The CDR3 region has the DNA TGTGCCAGCAGCCAGGTTGGGGGCCGCTACAATGAGCAGTTCTTC. It is translated as CASSQVGGRYNEQFF.

The J gene is TRBJ2-5, the V gene TRBV20-1; no clear D. V lost 0 bases and J lost 5, with 4 bases in between. Germline CDR1 reads DFQATT; CDR2 reads SNEGSKA (reference sequence). The CDR3 runs to 11 residues. CDR3: CSARERETQYF. Here the CDR3 DNA reads TGCAGTGCTAGAGAGAGGGAGACCCAGTACTTC.

The genes are TRBV5-1 and TRBJ2-7; D is unclear. This CDR3 has 13 amino acids. V was clipped by 4 bases and J by 6 bases, with 14 bases between them. CDR1 and CDR2 from the germline V gene are SGHRS and YFSETQ. The CDR3 reads CASSPNTGSEQYF. The CDR3 DNA follows: TGCGCCAGCAGCCCTAACACGGGTAGCGAGCAGTACTTC.

The chain employs TRBV20-1 and TRBJ2-1; TRBD1 is a possible D gene (5 bases). Germline V gene lookup returns CDR1 DFQATT and CDR2 SNEGSKA (reference sequence). The V and J ends lost 0 bases and 9 bases respectively, with 6 bases between them. CDR3 length: 11 residues. CDR3 sequence: CSARDRGEQFF. As DNA, the CDR3 is TGCAGTGCTAGAGATAGGGGTGAGCAGTTCTTC.

This chain uses TRBV20-1 with TRBJ2-1; D perhaps matches TRBD2 (7 bases). V dropped 3 bases and J dropped 8 bases, with 23 bases sitting between them. This CDR3 comprises 16 residues. Germline V CDR1 and CDR2: DFQATT, SNEGSKA (reference sequence). CDR3 nucleotides: TGCAGTGCTAGTAGGGGGACTACCTCTAGGTTCCATGAGCAGTTCTTC. Translated: CSASRGTTSRFHEQFF.

The rearrangement joins TRBV5-8 to TRBJ1-1; 9 positions agree with TRBD1. V gave up 4 bases and J gave up 1 base; unmatched junction bases: 2. The CDR3 consists of 14 residues. Germline CDR1 is SGHTS and CDR2 is YDEGEE. The CDR3 protein is CASSPGQGNTEAFF. Written as DNA, the CDR3 is TGTGCCAGCAGCCCGGGACAGGGGAACACTGAAGCTTTCTTT.

The chain joins TRBV18 to TRBJ2-2; the match to TRBD1 covers 9 bases. The CDR3 spans 17 residues. Looked up from germline, CDR1 is KGHSH and CDR2 is LQKENI. J was trimmed by 5 bases and V by 6 bases; bases with no gene match: 13. CDR3 sequence: CASSARGQGTGTGELFF. Here the CDR3 DNA reads TGTGCCAGCTCCGCCCGGGGACAGGGAACCGGAACCGGGGAGCTGTTTTTT.

In the case of this clone: Other nucleotide sequences in the sample specify the same CDR3. The chain uses TRBV7-9 and TRBJ2-3; D uncertain. The V and J ends lost 3 bases and 0 bases respectively, with 4 bases between them. The CDR3 contains 13 residues. CDR1 and CDR2 (germline): SEHNR, FQNEAQ (reference sequence). The DNA for the CDR3 is TGTGCCAGCAGCTTTGGCAGCACAGATACGCAGTATTTT. Encoded protein: CASSFGSTDTQYF. Based on the CDR3 plus reference TRBV7-9 and TRBJ2-3, the full variable domain is DTGVSQNPRHKITKRGQNVTFRCDPISEHNRLYWYRQTLGQGPEFLTYFQNEAQLEKSRLLSDRFSAERPKGSFSTLEIQRTEQGDSAMYLCASSFGSTDTQYFGPGTRLTVL.

The chain employs TRBV13 and TRBJ2-7, with D possibly matching TRBD1 (6 bases). Trimming shortened V by 5 bases and J by 5 bases, and 16 bases separated the two germline ends. Germline V CDR1 and CDR2: PRHDT, FYEKMQ (reference sequence). The CDR3 is 14 amino acids. CDR3: CASSLTKDSHEQYF. In nucleotides, the CDR3 is TGTGCCAGCAGCCTCACTAAGGACAGCCACGAGCAGTACTTC.

This clone was recorded once. The chain carries TRBV29-1 and TRBJ1-1, with a tentative D call TRBD1 (6 bases). Trimming removed 7 bases from V and 5 bases from J, with 17 bases in between. The CDR3 runs 13 residues. Germline CDR1 and CDR2: SQVTM and ANQGSEA. CDR3 nucleotides: TGCAGCGAAGTGATAATCCAGGGGACTGAAGCTTTCTTT. This translates into CSEVIIQGTEAFF.

This clone occurred a few times. The rearrangement links TRBV3-1 (or the pseudogene TRBV3-2) to TRBJ1-2; D perhaps matches TRBD1 (6 bases). There are 13 residues in the CDR3. V gave up 7 bases and J gave up 3 bases, with 12 bases separating them. Germline CDR1 LGHDT, CDR2 YNNKEL (reference sequence). Written as DNA, the CDR3 is TGTGCCAGCACCCCAGGGGTTGACTATGGCTACACCTTC. Its translation: CASTPGVDYGYTF.

The genes are TRBV6-5 and TRBJ2-2, with 8 bases lining up with TRBD2. Germline CDR1 reads MNHEY; CDR2 reads SVGAGI. This CDR3 has 15 residues. V shed 7 bases and J 3 bases; nucleotides not matched to a gene: 7. In nucleotides, the CDR3 is TGTGCCAGCAACCAAGCGGGAGTGCACACCGGGGAGCTGTTTTTT. Translation gives CASNQAGVHTGELFF.

The rearrangement links TRBV12-3 or TRBV12-4 to TRBJ2-7; TRBD2 is a possible D gene (5 bases). Trimming removed 1 base at V and 6 bases at J, with 7 bases between. CDR3 length equals 12 residues. This chain's CDR3 is CASSLGAGEQYF. Written as DNA, the CDR3 is TGTGCCAGCAGTTTAGGGGCGGGCGAGCAGTACTTC.

This rearrangement joins TRBV5-4 to TRBJ2-5, with 7 bases fitting TRBD1. The J segment lost 1 base and the V segment lost 0 bases, leaving 6 bases of the junction unmatched. The CDR3 spans 16 residues. Germline lookup yields CDR1 SGHNT and CDR2 YYREEE (reference sequence). The chain's CDR3 is CASSLGPGTAQETQYF. The CDR3 region has the DNA TGTGCCAGCAGCTTGGGCCCGGGGACAGCCCAAGAGACCCAGTACTTC.

The rearrangement joins TRBV15 to TRBJ1-5; D perhaps matches TRBD1 (5 bases). The CDR3 consists of 16 residues. Germline V gene data show CDR1 as LNHNV and CDR2 as YYDKDF (reference sequence). Trimming stripped 2 bases from V and 1 base from J, with 12 bases between. CDR3 DNA: TGTGCCACCAGCAGAATGGAGGGACGAAGCAATCAGCCCCAGCATTTT. Amino acid sequence: CATSRMEGRSNQPQHF.

V and J are TRBV4-3 and TRBJ2-7, with D hard to call. The CDR3 extends over 15 amino acids. Germline V gives CDR1 LGHNA, CDR2 YSLEER. The V end lost 0 bases, the J end lost 2 bases, and 11 bases lay between the germline ends. This CDR3 reads CASSQDRNGPYEQYF. For the CDR3, the DNA is TGCGCCAGCAGCCAAGACCGCAACGGTCCCTACGAGCAGTACTTC.

J is TRBJ2-1 and V is TRBV3-1 (or the pseudogene TRBV3-2); tentatively, D is TRBD2 (6 bases). Per germline, CDR1 LGHDT and CDR2 YNNKEL (reference sequence). V lost 5 bases and J 6 bases, leaving 14 bases between the germline ends. This CDR3 has 14 residues. The CDR3 sequence is CASSSWREGNEQFF. Here the CDR3 DNA reads TGTGCCAGCAGCTCGTGGCGGGAAGGCAATGAGCAGTTCTTC.